The 21 T cell receptor beta chains below come from one sample, sequenced in a study of T cells in Graves' hyperthyroidism and ophthalmopathy. Template material for amplifying TCR beta CDR3 regions consisted of RNA transcripts. The HTBI primer set drove a first-round RT-PCR of the TCR CDR3. A single record per CDR3 protein comes from TCRdb applying MiXCR to the multiplex PCR reads. The repertoire holds hundreds of thousands of distinct CDR3 sequences, with more than 12% as singletons. Sequenced input: blood. All receptors derive from a man between 45 and 60 years old with Graves' ophthalmopathy.

This clonotype was seen repeatedly, ten times or more. The chain combines TRBV5-1 with TRBJ2-3; 7 bases map to TRBD2. The V segment lost 0 bases and the J segment 0 bases; nucleotides outside the gene matches: 1. The CDR3 runs 15 residues. Germline CDR1 and CDR2: SGHRS and YFSETQ. The CDR3 DNA reads as TGCGCCAGCAGCTTGGAACTAGCGAGCACAGATACGCAGTATTTT. Encoded protein: CASSLELASTDTQYF.

This clonotype came up many times. This chain uses TRBV5-6 with TRBJ2-1, with D possibly TRBD1 on 6 matching bases. CDR1 SGHDT and CDR2 YYEEEE come from the germline V gene. The ends were cut back, 4 bases at V and 1 base at J, with 15 bases in the middle. The CDR3 has 16 amino acids. Here the CDR3 DNA reads TGTGCCAGCAGCCGTCCGACAGGTCTGTCCTACAATGAGCAGTTCTTC. Translation: CASSRPTGLSYNEQFF.

This chain uses TRBV5-1 with TRBJ2-7; TRBD2 agrees at 9 bases. Germline-derived CDR1 and CDR2 are SGHRS and YFSETQ. This CDR3 is built from 16 residues. V was clipped by 4 bases and J by 6 bases; unmatched bases: 14. The CDR3 nucleotides read TGCGCCAGCAGCATGGGGGGGAATAGCGGGAGTGCCGAGCAGTACTTC. It yields the protein CASSMGGNSGSAEQYF.

This clonotype was observed at least ten times. The gene calls are TRBV5-5 and TRBJ2-5, with 7 bases that match TRBD1. CDR3 length equals 15 residues. Germline V gene lookup returns CDR1 SGHKS and CDR2 YYEKEE (reference sequence). Trimming at V came to 0 bases and at J to 5 bases, leaving 7 bases not matched to a gene. In DNA, the CDR3 is TGTGCCAGCAGCTTGGTCGCAGGGGGAAGGGAGACCCAGTACTTC. Translating gives CASSLVAGGRETQYF.

This clonotype showed up just a few times. The V gene is TRBV7-9, the J gene TRBJ2-6, with D perhaps TRBD1 (5 bases). Germline-derived CDR1 and CDR2 are SEHNR and FQNEAQ (reference sequence). The CDR3 is 16 amino acids. Trimming shortened V by 5 bases and J by 0 bases, and 11 bases separated the two germline ends. The CDR3, as DNA: TGTGCCAGCAGCCTTACAGGCTGCTCTGGGGCCAACGTCCTGACTTTC. It encodes CASSLTGCSGANVLTF.

The V and J genes are TRBV7-3 and TRBJ2-5; 13 nucleotides agree with TRBD2. The CDR3 is 16 residues long. V lost 1 base and J lost 4; bases outside the gene matches: 3. In germline, CDR1 is SGHTA, CDR2 FQGTGA. CDR3 amino acids: CASSLMGLAGLETQYF. CDR3 DNA: TGTGCCAGCAGCTTAATGGGACTAGCGGGATTAGAGACCCAGTACTTC.

This sequence joins TRBV28 and TRBJ1-2, with D possibly TRBD1 on 5 matching bases. The CDR3 spans 12 residues. Germline V CDR1 and CDR2: MDHEN, SYDVKM. Between the trimmed V and J ends, which lost 10 bases and 4 bases, there was a span of 13 bases. CDR3 residues: CATEGLVYGYTF. The DNA for the CDR3 is TGTGCCACTGAGGGGTTAGTCTATGGCTACACCTTC.

J is TRBJ2-2 and V is TRBV6-9; no definite D call. The CDR3 contains 13 residues. Germline V gene data show CDR1 as MNHGY and CDR2 as SVAAGI. V was clipped by 3 bases and J by 4 bases, with 6 bases between them. CDR3: CASSYVVTGELFF. DNA for the CDR3: TGTGCCAGCAGTTACGTAGTCACCGGGGAGCTGTTTTTT.

This clonotype was seen many times. V usage is TRBV27 and J usage is TRBJ2-1; D not resolved. Trimming took 4 bases from V and 0 from J, leaving 16 bases between them. CDR1 is MNHEY and CDR2 is SMNVEV in the germline V gene (reference sequence). CDR3 size: 17 residues. The CDR3 is CASSSSVGISSYNEQFF. The CDR3 DNA follows: TGTGCCAGCAGTTCATCCGTAGGAATTAGCTCCTACAATGAGCAGTTCTTC.

The V call is TRBV6-1, the J call TRBJ2-7, with D perhaps TRBD1 or TRBD2 (5 bases each). Germline V gene lookup returns CDR1 MNHNS and CDR2 SASEGT. The CDR3 consists of 16 residues. Trimming took 7 bases from V and 2 from J, leaving 21 bases between them. Here the CDR3 DNA reads TGTGCCAGCAACCCCCTGTCCCGGGACGGAACCTACGAGCAGTACTTC. Its translation: CASNPLSRDGTYEQYF.

This clonotype has ten or more counts. The chain couples TRBV20-1 to TRBJ2-7, with 11 bases that match TRBD1. The V gene's germline CDR1 is DFQATT and CDR2 SNEGSKA (reference sequence). Trimming at V came to 1 base and at J to 7 bases, leaving 6 bases not matched to a gene. This CDR3 contains 14 residues. The CDR3 spells CSARGTGGRWEQYF. The CDR3 bases are TGCAGTGCTAGAGGGACAGGGGGCCGGTGGGAGCAGTACTTC.

This clonotype was picked up many times. The chain carries TRBV7-9 and TRBJ1-5; the D is unclear. CDR1 SEHNR and CDR2 FQNEAQ come from the germline V gene (reference sequence). The V and J ends lost 5 bases and 6 bases respectively, with 11 bases between them. This CDR3 is 13 amino acids long. DNA of the CDR3: TGTGCCAGCAGCGTAGACGGTTTTCAGCCCCAGCATTTT. The encoded protein is CASSVDGFQPQHF.

Only a few counts were recorded for this clonotype. This chain joins TRBV28 and TRBJ1-2; 11 positions match TRBD1. The length of the CDR3 is 14 residues. Germline values: CDR1 MDHEN, CDR2 SYDVKM. Trimming at V came to 4 bases and at J to 6 bases, leaving 4 bases not matched to a gene. DNA for the CDR3: TGTGCCAGCAGTTGGACAGGGGGCGGAGATGGCTACACCTTC. Translation gives CASSWTGGGDGYTF.

Only a few counts were recorded for this clonotype. The CDR3 DNA is TGTGCCAGCAGCGAGACTAGCGGGACCTACTACGAGCAGTACTTC. Residues: CASSETSGTYYEQYF. The J gene is TRBJ2-7, the V gene TRBV9; 11 nucleotides match TRBD2. V lost 3 bases and J lost 3; bases outside the gene matches: 5. The CDR3 is 15 residues long. Germline assignment: CDR1 SGDLS and CDR2 YYNGEE.

This clonotype was counted ten times or more. The V call is TRBV20-1, the J call TRBJ2-7; 8 bases line up with TRBD2. The germline V gene has CDR1 DFQATT and CDR2 SNEGSKA (reference sequence). With 0 bases clipped from V and 0 bases from J, the junction kept 7 bases outside the gene matches. This CDR3 is built from 16 residues. The CDR3 bases are TGCAGTGCTAGAGAACGGCTAGCGGGCCTCTCCTACGAGCAGTACTTC. Translating gives CSARERLAGLSYEQYF.

This clonotype was seen a single time. V and J are TRBV20-1 and TRBJ2-3, with 7 bases fitting TRBD2. The CDR3 length is 14 residues. Germline-derived CDR1 and CDR2 are DFQATT and SNEGSKA (reference sequence). V trimming: 7 bases; J trimming: 4 bases; junction bases outside the gene matches: 11. The CDR3 DNA is TGCAGTGGTGCTCGACTAGCCGGCGCAGATACGCAGTATTTT. This encodes CSGARLAGADTQYF.

CDR3 DNA: TGTGCCAGCAGCTTGGGGGGGTTTGCTGAAAAACTGTTTTTT. This sequence encodes CASSLGGFAEKLFF. The gene calls are TRBV5-6 and TRBJ1-4; tentative D call: TRBD1 (5 bases). Germline loops: CDR1 SGHDT, CDR2 YYEEEE. V lost 0 bases and J lost 7, with 10 bases in between. The CDR3 has 14 amino acids.

This clonotype was counted only a few times. Its ends do not fully match the called genes, so a read error is possible. V is TRBV7-2 and J is TRBJ2-1; D not certain. CDR1 is SGHTA and CDR2 is FQGNSA in the germline V gene. This CDR3 is built from 13 residues. The chain's CDR3 is CASSLRADKEQFF. For the CDR3, the DNA is TGTGCCAGCAGCTTAAGGGCTGACAAAGAGCAGTTCTTC.

This clonotype was detected ten times or more. This sequence joins TRBV18 and TRBJ2-3; 8 nucleotides agree with TRBD2. The V and J ends lost 4 bases and 4 bases, in that order; junction bases with no gene match: 16. The length of the CDR3 is 18 residues. Germline V gives CDR1 KGHSH, CDR2 LQKENI. In nucleotides, the CDR3 is TGTGCCAGCTCACTGGGCCAGGGCAGGAGCGGGAGCGCAGATACGCAGTATTTT. This codes for CASSLGQGRSGSADTQYF.

This clonotype was recorded many times. The CDR3 region has the DNA TGTGCCAGCAGTCCGATGCAGGGTAGCCAAGAGACCCAGTACTTC. It specifies CASSPMQGSQETQYF. The genes are TRBV9 and TRBJ2-5; perhaps TRBD1 as D (5 bases). V shed 5 bases and J shed 1 base, with 15 bases lying between them. CDR3 length: 15 amino acids. Germline loops: CDR1 SGDLS, CDR2 YYNGEE.

This clonotype came up many times. CDR3 DNA: TGTGCCAGCAGTGAAGGACGGAACTACGAGCAGTACTTC. Its translation is CASSEGRNYEQYF. V usage is TRBV2 and J usage is TRBJ2-7; D unresolved. Germline V CDR1 and CDR2: SNHLY, FYNNEI. Trimming cost V 1 base and J 3 bases, with 7 bases left between them. This CDR3 comprises 13 residues.